These 26 T cell receptor beta chains came from one sample sequenced in a study of beta chain features in type 1 diabetes. Sequencing targeted expressed TCRB transcripts, as all isolated RNA had been reverse transcribed. Generated by immunoSEQ multiplex PCR, the TCRdb table keeps only in-frame clones and is missing some. The sample lists 450,000 to 600,000 clones, approximately 28% occurring once. What was sequenced was naive CD4+ T cells from blood. The receptors here all came from a man between 18 and 29 years old in good health.

There are a few counts of this clone. V is TRBV5-5 and J is TRBJ1-2; TRBD1 is a possible D gene (6 bases). CDR1 is SGHKS, CDR2 YYEKEE, per germline (reference sequence). V lost 0 bases, J lost 4 bases, and 10 bases lay in between. The CDR3 covers 14 residues. In DNA, the CDR3 is TGTGCCAGCAGCTTGGGGCAGGGGATCTATGGCTACACCTTC. The encoded protein is CASSLGQGIYGYTF.

The chain combines TRBV20-1 with TRBJ1-1; no firm D call. This CDR3 has 10 residues. V lost 2 bases and J 8 bases, leaving 6 bases between the germline ends. Germline V gene data show CDR1 as DFQATT and CDR2 as SNEGSKA (reference sequence). The CDR3 region has the DNA TGCAGTGCTAGACGGGAAGAAGCTTTCTTT. This codes for CSARREEAFF.

This clone was detected only a few times. V and J are TRBV5-4 and TRBJ2-1; tentative D call: TRBD1 (6 bases). The germline V and J ends were trimmed by 4 bases and 9 bases, with 11 bases remaining between them. The CDR3 has 12 residues. Germline-derived CDR1 and CDR2 are SGHNT and YYREEE (reference sequence). Written as DNA, the CDR3 is TGTGCCAGCAGCAACAGGGTTGGTGAGCAGTTCTTC. Amino acids: CASSNRVGEQFF.

The chain is built from TRBV7-9 and TRBJ1-5; D might be TRBD1 (5 bases). The V end was cut by 1 base, the J end by 0 bases, with 13 bases between. CDR1 is SEHNR and CDR2 is FQNEAQ in the germline V gene (reference sequence). The CDR3 spans 17 residues. CDR3 nucleotide sequence: TGTGCCAGCAGCTTAGTTGAGGGGAAATATAGCAATCAGCCCCAGCATTTT. It codes for CASSLVEGKYSNQPQHF.

This rearrangement joins TRBV9 to TRBJ2-7; TRBD1 matches at 10 bases. The CDR3 spans 15 residues. The germline V gene encodes CDR1 SGDLS and CDR2 YYNGEE. V gave up 4 bases and J gave up 1 base; unmatched junction bases: 5. Written as DNA, the CDR3 is TGTGCCAGCAGCATCCGGACAGGGGGATCCTACGAGCAGTACTTC. Translated, it gives CASSIRTGGSYEQYF.

This clone was observed a handful of times. The sample holds other DNA sequences that translate to the same CDR3. For the CDR3, the DNA is TGCAGCGTTCAACAGGGTCCTAATGAAAAACTGTTTTTT. Its translation: CSVQQGPNEKLFF. The chain employs TRBV29-1 and TRBJ1-4; TRBD1 is a possible D gene (6 bases). The length of the CDR3 is 13 residues. Trimming pared 5 bases from V and 3 bases from J, leaving 10 bases between. CDR1 is SQVTM, CDR2 ANQGSEA, per germline.

This clone was detected only a few times. The rearrangement uses TRBV15 and TRBJ2-3; D unclear. Germline V lookup: CDR1 LNHNV, CDR2 YYDKDF (reference sequence). This CDR3 region has 13 residues. V lost 0 bases and J lost 6, with 7 bases in between. This CDR3 reads CATSRDLYDTQYF. Here the CDR3 DNA reads TGTGCCACCAGCAGAGATTTGTATGATACGCAGTATTTT. The variable domain in full, with the rest retrieved from reference TRBV15 and TRBJ2-3, is DAMVIQNPRYQVTQFGKPVTLSCSQTLNHNVMYWYQQKSSQAPKLLFHYYDKDFNNEADTPDNFQSRRPNTSFCFLDIRSPGLGDTAMYLCATSRDLYDTQYFGPGTRLTVL.

The rearrangement links TRBV6-6 to TRBJ2-5; no reliable D call. The germline gives CDR1 MNHNY, CDR2 SVGAGI (reference sequence). V gave up 9 bases and J gave up 0 bases, with 5 bases separating them. The CDR3 consists of 11 residues. CDR3 bases: TGTGCCAGTGCGTACCAAGAGACCCAGTACTTC. Its protein is CASAYQETQYF.

This clone was counted between two and nine times. The rearrangement uses TRBV5-1 and TRBJ2-7; no reliable D call. CDR3 size: 13 residues. In germline, CDR1 is SGHRS, CDR2 YFSETQ. Trimming stripped 4 bases from V and 4 bases from J, with 12 bases between. This CDR3 reads CASSPGANYEQYF. The DNA for the CDR3 is TGCGCCAGCAGCCCTGGAGCCAATTACGAGCAGTACTTC.

This clone turned up a few times. The V gene is TRBV30, the J gene TRBJ2-7; 7 positions agree with TRBD1. V lost 5 bases to trimming and J lost 7 bases; unmatched junction nucleotides: 14. The CDR3 loop spans 14 amino acids. The germline gives CDR1 GTSNPN, CDR2 SVGIG (reference sequence). The CDR3 region is CAWAIGTALGEQYF. The DNA for the CDR3 is TGTGCCTGGGCCATTGGGACAGCTTTGGGGGAGCAGTACTTC.

The V gene is TRBV29-1, the J gene TRBJ2-1; 15 nucleotides line up with TRBD2. This CDR3 spans 13 amino acids. Unmatched junction bases numbered 4, after V lost 7 bases and J lost 9 bases. Germline lookup yields CDR1 SQVTM and CDR2 ANQGSEA. The CDR3 nucleotides are TGCAGCGGGTGGACTAGCGGGAGGGGTGAGCAGTTCTTC. As protein: CSGWTSGRGEQFF.

This rearrangement joins TRBV7-9 to TRBJ2-7, with 9 bases identical to TRBD1. The germline V gene has CDR1 SEHNR and CDR2 FQNEAQ (reference sequence). The ends lost 5 bases at V and 4 bases at J; junction bases unmatched: 9. The CDR3 runs to 15 residues. The CDR3 reads CASSPAYRGQYEQYF. CDR3 nucleotide sequence: TGTGCCAGCAGCCCCGCCTACAGGGGGCAATACGAGCAGTACTTC. The full variable domain, its missing parts supplied by reference TRBV7-9 and TRBJ2-7, is DTGVSQNPRHKITKRGQNVTFRCDPISEHNRLYWYRQTLGQGPEFLTYFQNEAQLEKSRLLSDRFSAERPKGSFSTLEIQRTEQGDSAMYLCASSPAYRGQYEQYFGPGTRLTVT.

This clone has a handful of counts. The chain uses TRBV30 and TRBJ2-7; 7 bases are a match to TRBD1. This CDR3 spans 13 amino acids. The germline V gene has CDR1 GTSNPN and CDR2 SVGIG (reference sequence). With 4 bases clipped from V and 1 base from J, the junction kept 4 bases outside the gene matches. The CDR3 here is CAWKWDSSYEQYF. DNA for the CDR3: TGTGCCTGGAAATGGGACAGTTCCTACGAGCAGTACTTC.

This sequence joins TRBV27 and TRBJ2-1; TRBD2 matches at 8 bases. Germline CDR1 is MNHEY and CDR2 is SMNVEV (reference sequence). Trimming removed 7 bases from V and 4 bases from J; junction bases left unmatched: 12. This CDR3 contains 16 residues. The chain's CDR3 is CASTPGLAGRYNEQFF. The CDR3 nucleotides read TGTGCCAGCACCCCGGGGCTAGCGGGCCGTTACAATGAGCAGTTCTTC.

The rearrangement links TRBV29-1 to TRBJ2-6; no reliable D call. This CDR3 has 12 amino acids. Per the germline V gene, CDR1 is SQVTM and CDR2 is ANQGSEA. The germline V and J ends were trimmed by 5 bases and 2 bases, with 4 bases remaining between them. The CDR3 nucleotides are TGCAGCGTTTTCACTGGGGCCAACGTCCTGACTTTC. Its protein product is CSVFTGANVLTF.

The gene calls are TRBV15 and TRBJ1-3; possibly TRBD1 for D (6 bases). V lost 1 base and J lost 0, with 10 bases in between. The CDR3 runs 16 residues. From germline, CDR1 is LNHNV and CDR2 YYDKDF (reference sequence). CDR3 bases: TGTGCCACCAGCAGAGGTGGCAGGGGCTCTGGAAACACCATATATTTT. Translating it yields CATSRGGRGSGNTIYF.

The CDR3 protein is CSGGLGSTNEQFF. The CDR3 DNA sequence: TGCAGCGGGGGACTAGGGTCTACCAATGAGCAGTTCTTC. The chain has TRBV29-1 and TRBJ2-1; 8 nucleotides line up with TRBD2. Looked up from germline, CDR1 is SQVTM and CDR2 is ANQGSEA. After removal of 7 bases from V and 6 bases from J, the junction contained 8 bases not matched to a gene. The CDR3 runs 13 residues.

This clone was recorded only once. V gene TRBV20-1 combines with J gene TRBJ2-1, with D unclear. V lost 3 bases and J 10 bases, leaving 10 bases between the germline ends. Germline assignment: CDR1 DFQATT and CDR2 SNEGSKA (reference sequence). The CDR3 has 11 amino acids. The CDR3 DNA sequence: TGCAGTGCTAGTACCAGCCCGGAGCAGTTCTTC. It is translated as CSASTSPEQFF.

The rearrangement links TRBV5-1 to TRBJ2-5; a possible D gene is TRBD1 (5 bases). This CDR3 comprises 12 residues. V was shortened by 7 bases and J by 3 bases, with 10 bases between the two germline ends. Germline values: CDR1 SGHRS, CDR2 YFSETQ. The CDR3 bases are TGCGCCAGCCAGGACACCGAAGAGACCCAGTACTTC. It translates to CASQDTEETQYF.

About this clone itself: Other DNA sequences in the same sample also yield this CDR3. The chain has TRBV7-9 and TRBJ2-6; no definite D call. Germline CDR1 SEHNR, CDR2 FQNEAQ (reference sequence). V lost 0 bases to trimming and J lost 1 base, with 4 bases between them. The length of the CDR3 is 15 residues. CDR3 in amino acids: CASSLAGSGANVLTF. CDR3 in DNA: TGTGCCAGCAGCTTAGCAGGGTCTGGGGCCAACGTCCTGACTTTC.

This clone was observed a few times. V is TRBV19 and J is TRBJ2-3; no firm D call. The CDR3 has 11 amino acids. The V gene lost 6 bases and the J gene lost 6 bases, with 7 bases spanning the gap. Germline CDR1 is LNHDA and CDR2 is SQIVND (reference sequence). The CDR3 DNA reads TGTGCCAGTAGCTATTGGGATACGCAGTATTTT. It specifies CASSYWDTQYF. Combining the CDR3 with reference TRBV19 and TRBJ2-3 gives the whole variable domain DGGITQSPKYLFRKEGQNVTLSCEQNLNHDAMYWYRQDPGQGLRLIYYSQIVNDFQKGDIAEGYSVSREKKESFPLTVTSAQKNPTAFYLCASSYWDTQYFGPGTRLTVL.

This clone was counted a single time. The rearrangement joins TRBV7-2 to TRBJ2-3; TRBD2 matches at 8 bases. V gave up 4 bases and J gave up 2 bases; unmatched junction bases: 14. CDR1 is SGHTA, CDR2 FQGNSA, per germline. The CDR3 spans 18 residues. Here the CDR3 reads CASSYPGGGRWVTDTQYF. The CDR3 DNA follows: TGTGCCAGCAGCTATCCTGGGGGCGGGAGGTGGGTCACAGATACGCAGTATTTT.

This clone occurred a few times. The chain has TRBV25-1 and TRBJ2-7; 9 nucleotides agree with TRBD1. CDR1 and CDR2 from the germline V gene are MGHDK and SYGVNS. CDR3 length: 16 amino acids. V trimming: 8 bases; J trimming: 5 bases; junction bases outside the gene matches: 16. The CDR3 loop is CASGGTVGQGTHEQYF. The DNA of the CDR3 is TGTGCCAGCGGTGGGACTGTAGGACAGGGGACCCACGAGCAGTACTTC.

J is TRBJ2-7 and V is TRBV30; tentative D call: TRBD1 (6 bases). CDR1 GTSNPN and CDR2 SVGIG come from the germline V gene (reference sequence). The CDR3 consists of 12 residues. Trimming cost V 2 bases and J 2 bases, with 7 bases left between them. The chain's CDR3 is CAWSWDTYEQYF. In nucleotides, the CDR3 is TGTGCCTGGAGTTGGGACACCTACGAGCAGTACTTC.

The chain couples TRBV5-1 to TRBJ2-3, with 10 positions matching TRBD2. V shed 3 bases, J shed 0 bases, and the junction held 4 bases outside the gene matches. Germline V gene data show CDR1 as SGHRS and CDR2 as YFSETQ. CDR3 length: 16 residues. CDR3: CASSSMTSGSTDTQYF. The CDR3 DNA reads as TGCGCCAGCAGCTCGATGACTAGCGGGAGCACAGATACGCAGTATTTT.

This rearrangement joins TRBV30 to TRBJ2-1, with 7 nucleotides matching TRBD2. The CDR3 contains 13 residues. With V trimmed by 6 bases and J by 5 bases, 7 bases remained unmatched. Germline V gives CDR1 GTSNPN, CDR2 SVGIG (reference sequence). The CDR3 sequence is CACTAGVNNEQFF. CDR3 nucleotide sequence: TGTGCCTGCACGGCGGGAGTAAACAATGAGCAGTTCTTC.